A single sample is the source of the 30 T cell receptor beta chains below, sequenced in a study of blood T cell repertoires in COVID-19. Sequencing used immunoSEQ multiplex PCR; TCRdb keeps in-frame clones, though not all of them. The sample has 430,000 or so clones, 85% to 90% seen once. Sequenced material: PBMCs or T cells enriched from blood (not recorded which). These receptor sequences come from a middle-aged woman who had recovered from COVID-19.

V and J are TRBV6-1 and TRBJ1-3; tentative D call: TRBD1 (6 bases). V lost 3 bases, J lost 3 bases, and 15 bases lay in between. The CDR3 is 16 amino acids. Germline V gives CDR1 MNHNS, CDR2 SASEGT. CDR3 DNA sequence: TGTGCCAGCAGTGACGTGGGGGCTAATTTTGGAAACACCATATATTTT. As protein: CASSDVGANFGNTIYF.

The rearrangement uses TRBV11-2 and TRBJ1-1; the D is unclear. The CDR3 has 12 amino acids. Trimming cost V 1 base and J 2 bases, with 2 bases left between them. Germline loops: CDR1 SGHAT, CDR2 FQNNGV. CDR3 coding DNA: TGTGCCAGCAGCTTAGCTAACACTGAAGCTTTCTTT. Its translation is CASSLANTEAFF.

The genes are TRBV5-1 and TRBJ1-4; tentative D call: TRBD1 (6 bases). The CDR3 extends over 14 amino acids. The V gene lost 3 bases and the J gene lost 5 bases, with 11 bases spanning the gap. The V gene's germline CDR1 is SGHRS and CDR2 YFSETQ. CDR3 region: CASSSGRGNEKLFF. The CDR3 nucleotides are TGCGCCAGCAGCTCGGGGAGGGGGAATGAAAAACTGTTTTTT.

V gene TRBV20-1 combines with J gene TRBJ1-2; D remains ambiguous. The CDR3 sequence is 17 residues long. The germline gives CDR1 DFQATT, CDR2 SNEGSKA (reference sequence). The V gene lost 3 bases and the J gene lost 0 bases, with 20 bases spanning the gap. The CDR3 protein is CSASLARPFGANYGYTF. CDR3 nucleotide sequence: TGCAGTGCTAGTTTGGCCCGCCCCTTCGGAGCTAACTATGGCTACACCTTC.

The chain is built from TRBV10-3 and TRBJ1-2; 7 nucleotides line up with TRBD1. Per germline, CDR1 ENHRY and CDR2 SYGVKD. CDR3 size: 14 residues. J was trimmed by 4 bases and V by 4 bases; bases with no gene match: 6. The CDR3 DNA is TGTGCCATCAGTGGAGGAGGGGGCAGCTATGGCTACACCTTC. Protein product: CAISGGGGSYGYTF.

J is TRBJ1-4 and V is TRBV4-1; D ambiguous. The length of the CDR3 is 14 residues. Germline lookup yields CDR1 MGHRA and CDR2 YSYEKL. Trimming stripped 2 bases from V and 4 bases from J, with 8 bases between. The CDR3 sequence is CASSQLPVNEKLFF. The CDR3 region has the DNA TGCGCCAGCAGCCAACTGCCAGTTAATGAAAAACTGTTTTTT.

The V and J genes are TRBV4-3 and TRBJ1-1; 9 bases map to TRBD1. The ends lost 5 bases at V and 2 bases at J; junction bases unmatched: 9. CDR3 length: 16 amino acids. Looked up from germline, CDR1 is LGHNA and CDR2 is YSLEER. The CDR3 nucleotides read TGCGCCAGCAGCTGGGGGACAGGGTTTGTAAACACTGAAGCTTTCTTT. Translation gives CASSWGTGFVNTEAFF.

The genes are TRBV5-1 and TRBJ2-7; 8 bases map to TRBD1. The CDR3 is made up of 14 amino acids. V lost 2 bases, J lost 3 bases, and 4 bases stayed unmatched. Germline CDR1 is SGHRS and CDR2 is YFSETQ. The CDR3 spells CASSFAGGNYEQYF. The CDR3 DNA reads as TGCGCCAGCAGCTTTGCAGGGGGCAACTACGAGCAGTACTTC.

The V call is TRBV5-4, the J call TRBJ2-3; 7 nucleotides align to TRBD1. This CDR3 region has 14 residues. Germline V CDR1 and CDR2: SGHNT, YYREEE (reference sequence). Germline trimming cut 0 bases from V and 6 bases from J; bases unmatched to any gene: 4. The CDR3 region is CASSLGTGGDTQYF. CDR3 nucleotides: TGTGCCAGCAGCTTGGGGACAGGTGGGGATACGCAGTATTTT.

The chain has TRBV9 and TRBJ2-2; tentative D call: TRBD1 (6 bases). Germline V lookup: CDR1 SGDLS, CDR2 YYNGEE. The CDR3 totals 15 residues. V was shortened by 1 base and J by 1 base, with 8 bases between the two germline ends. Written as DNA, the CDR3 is TGTGCCAGCAGCGTAAGGACAGAGAACACCGGGGAGCTGTTTTTT. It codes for CASSVRTENTGELFF.

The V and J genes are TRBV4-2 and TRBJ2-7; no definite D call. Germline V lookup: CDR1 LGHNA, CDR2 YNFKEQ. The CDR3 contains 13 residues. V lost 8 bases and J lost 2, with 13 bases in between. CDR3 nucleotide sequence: TGTGCCAGCCGCTCTGACGGAGCCTACGAGCAGTACTTC. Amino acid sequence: CASRSDGAYEQYF.

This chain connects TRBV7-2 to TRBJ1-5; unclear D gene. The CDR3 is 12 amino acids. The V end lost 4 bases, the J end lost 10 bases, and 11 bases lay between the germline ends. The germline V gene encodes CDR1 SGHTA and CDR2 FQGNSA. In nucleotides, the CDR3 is TGTGCCAGCAGCTCAAGTGGGCAACCCCAGCATTTT. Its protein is CASSSSGQPQHF.

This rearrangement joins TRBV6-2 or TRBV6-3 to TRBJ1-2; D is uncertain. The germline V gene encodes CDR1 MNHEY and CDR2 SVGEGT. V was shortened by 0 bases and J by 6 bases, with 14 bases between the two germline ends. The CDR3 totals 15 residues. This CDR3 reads CASSYSTPERHGYTF. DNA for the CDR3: TGTGCCAGCAGTTACTCCACCCCCGAGCGACATGGCTACACCTTC.

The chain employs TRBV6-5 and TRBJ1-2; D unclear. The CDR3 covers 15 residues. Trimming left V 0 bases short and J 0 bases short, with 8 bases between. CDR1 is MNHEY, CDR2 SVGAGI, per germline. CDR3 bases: TGTGCCAGCAGTTACTCGGGCGCCGCTAACTATGGCTACACCTTC. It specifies CASSYSGAANYGYTF.

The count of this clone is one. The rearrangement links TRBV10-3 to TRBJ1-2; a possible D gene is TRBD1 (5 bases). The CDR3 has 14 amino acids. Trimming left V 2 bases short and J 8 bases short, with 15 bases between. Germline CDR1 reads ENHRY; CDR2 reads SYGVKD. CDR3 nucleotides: TGTGCCATCAGTGAGAGGGGCCTTCCTAAGGGCTACACCTTC. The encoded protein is CAISERGLPKGYTF.

The CDR3 DNA follows: TGCGCCAGCAGCTTGGTTCCAGACCAAGAGACCCAGTACTTC. The encoded protein is CASSLVPDQETQYF. This chain uses TRBV5-1 with TRBJ2-5; the D is unclear. Germline-derived CDR1 and CDR2 are SGHRS and YFSETQ. Trimming shortened V by 0 bases and J by 0 bases, and 6 bases separated the two germline ends. The CDR3 has 14 residues. Variable domain in full (rest from reference TRBV5-1 and TRBJ2-5): KAGVTQTPRYLIKTRGQQVTLSCSPISGHRSVSWYQQTPGQGLQFLFEYFSETQRNKGNFPGRFSGRQFSNSRSEMNVSTLELGDSALYLCASSLVPDQETQYFGPGTRLLVL.

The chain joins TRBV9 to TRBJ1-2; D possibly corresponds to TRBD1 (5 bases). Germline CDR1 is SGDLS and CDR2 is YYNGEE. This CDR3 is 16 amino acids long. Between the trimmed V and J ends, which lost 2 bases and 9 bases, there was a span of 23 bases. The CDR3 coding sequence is TGTGCCAGCAGCGTCCCCACCGGGACGGGGGACTTTCGCTACACCTTC. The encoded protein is CASSVPTGTGDFRYTF.

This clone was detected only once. DNA for the CDR3: TGTGCCAGCAGACAGGGACCGTTTCAGTACTTC. It yields the protein CASRQGPFQYF. The chain has TRBV6-5 and TRBJ2-4, with D possibly being TRBD1 (6 bases). Germline V gene lookup returns CDR1 MNHEY and CDR2 SVGAGI. The CDR3 is 11 amino acids. Trimming shortened V by 6 bases and J by 11 bases, and 11 bases separated the two germline ends.

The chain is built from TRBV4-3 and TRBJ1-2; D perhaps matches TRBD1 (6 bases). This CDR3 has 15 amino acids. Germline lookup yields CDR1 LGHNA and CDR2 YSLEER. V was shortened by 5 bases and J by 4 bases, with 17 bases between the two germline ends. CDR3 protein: CASSLDRRSFYGYTF. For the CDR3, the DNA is TGCGCCAGCAGCTTAGACAGGAGATCTTTCTATGGCTACACCTTC.

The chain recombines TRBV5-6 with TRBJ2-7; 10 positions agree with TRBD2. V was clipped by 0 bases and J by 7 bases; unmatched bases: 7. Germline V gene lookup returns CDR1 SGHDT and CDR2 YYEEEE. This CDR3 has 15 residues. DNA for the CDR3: TGTGCCAGCAGCTTGGGTCCCCTAGCGGGAGAAGAGCAGTACTTC. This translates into CASSLGPLAGEEQYF.

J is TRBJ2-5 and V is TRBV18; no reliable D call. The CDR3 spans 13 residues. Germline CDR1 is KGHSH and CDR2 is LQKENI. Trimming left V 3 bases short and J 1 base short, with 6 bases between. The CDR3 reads CASSPEIQETQYF. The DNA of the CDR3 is TGTGCCAGCTCACCGGAGATCCAAGAGACCCAGTACTTC. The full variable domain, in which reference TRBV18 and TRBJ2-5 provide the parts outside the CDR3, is NAGVMQNPRHLVRRRGQEARLRCSPMKGHSHVYWYRQLPEEGLKFMVYLQKENIIDESGMPKERFSAEFPKEGPSILRIQQVVRGDSAAYFCASSPEIQETQYFGPGTRLLVL.

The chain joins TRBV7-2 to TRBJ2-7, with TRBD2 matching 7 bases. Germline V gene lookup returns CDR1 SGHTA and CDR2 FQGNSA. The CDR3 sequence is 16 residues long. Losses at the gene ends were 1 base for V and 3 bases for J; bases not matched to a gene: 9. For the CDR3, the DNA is TGTGCCAGCAGCTTAGGGGAGGGGCTAGCCAGCTACGAGCAGTACTTC. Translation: CASSLGEGLASYEQYF.

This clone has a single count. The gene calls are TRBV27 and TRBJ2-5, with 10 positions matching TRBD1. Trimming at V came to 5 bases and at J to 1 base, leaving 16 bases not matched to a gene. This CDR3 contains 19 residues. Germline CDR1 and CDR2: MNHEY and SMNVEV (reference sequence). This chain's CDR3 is CASSAPGQGPFCFQETQYF. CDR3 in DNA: TGTGCCAGCAGTGCCCCGGGACAGGGGCCTTTCTGTTTCCAAGAGACCCAGTACTTC.

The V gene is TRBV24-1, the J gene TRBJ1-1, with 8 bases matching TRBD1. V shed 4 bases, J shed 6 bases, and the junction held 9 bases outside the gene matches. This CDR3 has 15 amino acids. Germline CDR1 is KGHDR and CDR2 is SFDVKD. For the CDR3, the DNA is TGTGCCACCAGTGACGGTGGACAGGGTATCGCTGAAGCTTTCTTT. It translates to CATSDGGQGIAEAFF.

CDR3 DNA sequence: TGTGCCAGCAGCTCCCCGTACTTCGGGACTAGCGGGAGAAACTACGAGCAGTACTTC. It yields the protein CASSSPYFGTSGRNYEQYF. The rearrangement links TRBV9 to TRBJ2-7, with TRBD2 matching over 14 bases. Losses at the gene ends were 4 bases for V and 3 bases for J; bases not matched to a gene: 15. CDR3 length: 19 residues. Germline lookup yields CDR1 SGDLS and CDR2 YYNGEE.

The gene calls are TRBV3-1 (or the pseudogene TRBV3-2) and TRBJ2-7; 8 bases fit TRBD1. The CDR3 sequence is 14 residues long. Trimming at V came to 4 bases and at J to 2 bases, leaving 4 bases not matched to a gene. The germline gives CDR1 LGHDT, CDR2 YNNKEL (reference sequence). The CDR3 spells CASSPGTGTYEQYF. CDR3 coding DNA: TGTGCCAGCAGCCCGGGGACAGGAACCTACGAGCAGTACTTC.

The CDR3 reads CASSSTGSGKTGTFF. CDR3 DNA sequence: TGTGCCAGCAGCTCCACCGGGTCGGGGAAGACAGGAACGTTTTTT. The chain employs TRBV7-8 and TRBJ1-4; TRBD1 might be the D (6 bases). Trimming stripped 4 bases from V and 16 bases from J, with 25 bases between. This CDR3 is 15 amino acids long. Per germline, CDR1 SGHVS and CDR2 FQNEAQ.

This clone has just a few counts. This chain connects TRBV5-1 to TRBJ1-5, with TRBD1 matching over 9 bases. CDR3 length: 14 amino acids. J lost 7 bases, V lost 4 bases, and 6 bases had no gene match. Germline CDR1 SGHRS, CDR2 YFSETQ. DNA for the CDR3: TGCGCCAGCAGCCGGGACAGGGCGGACCAGCCCCAGCATTTT. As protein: CASSRDRADQPQHF.

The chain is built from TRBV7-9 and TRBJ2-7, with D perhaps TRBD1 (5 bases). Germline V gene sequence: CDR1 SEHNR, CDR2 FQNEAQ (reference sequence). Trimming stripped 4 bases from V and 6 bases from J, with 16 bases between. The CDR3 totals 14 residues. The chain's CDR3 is CASSCRDLSCEQYF. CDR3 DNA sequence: TGTGCCAGCAGCTGCAGGGATTTGAGCTGCGAGCAGTACTTC.

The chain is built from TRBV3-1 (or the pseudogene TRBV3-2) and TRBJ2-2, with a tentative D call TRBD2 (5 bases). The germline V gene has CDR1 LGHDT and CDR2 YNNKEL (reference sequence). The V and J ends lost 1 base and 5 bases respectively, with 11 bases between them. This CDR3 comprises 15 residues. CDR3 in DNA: TGTGCCAGCAGCCAAGGGGGAGCACAAACCGGGGAGCTGTTTTTT. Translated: CASSQGGAQTGELFF.